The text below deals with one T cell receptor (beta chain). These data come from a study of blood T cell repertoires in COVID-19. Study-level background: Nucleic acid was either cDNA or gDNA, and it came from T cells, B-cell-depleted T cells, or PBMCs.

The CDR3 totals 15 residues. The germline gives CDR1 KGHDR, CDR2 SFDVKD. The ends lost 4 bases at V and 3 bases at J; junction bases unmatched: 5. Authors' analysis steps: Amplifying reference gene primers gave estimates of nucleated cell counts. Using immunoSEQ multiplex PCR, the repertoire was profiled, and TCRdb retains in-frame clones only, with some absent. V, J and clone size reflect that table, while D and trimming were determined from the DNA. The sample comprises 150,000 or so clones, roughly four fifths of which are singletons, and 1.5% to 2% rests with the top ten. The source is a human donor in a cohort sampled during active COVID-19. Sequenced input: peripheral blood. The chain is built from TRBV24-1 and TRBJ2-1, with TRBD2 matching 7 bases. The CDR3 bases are TGTGCCACCAGTGACGGGACTATCTTCTACAATGAGCAGTTCTTC. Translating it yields CATSDGTIFYNEQFF.